This TCR beta chain was found in a study of blood T cell repertoires in COVID-19. Study-wide background: Researchers got acute and convalescent COVID-19 samples from the United States, Italy and Spain.

Authors' data handling: From reference gene primer amplification, estimates of nucleated cell counts were derived. Assay: immunoSEQ multiplex PCR; the TCRdb copy retains only in-frame clones and omits some. The DNA was the basis for D and trimming; V, J and clone size are from that table. The sample gives hundreds of thousands of clones, about 87% of which show up once; 7.8% is in the top ten. The CDR3 is made up of 14 amino acids. The germline V gene has CDR1 SGHRS and CDR2 YFSETQ. V was trimmed by 0 bases and J by 4 bases, leaving 11 bases between them. The TCR was taken from a woman aged 50 to 60 who had recovered from COVID-19. Sequenced material: peripheral blood. The genes are TRBV5-1 and TRBJ2-7; maybe TRBD1 (6 bases). The CDR3 protein is CASSLAGGGYEQYF. CDR3 coding DNA: TGCGCCAGCAGCTTGGCTGGGGGCGGGTACGAGCAGTACTTC.